These 17 T cell receptor beta chains originate from one sample sequenced in a study of blood T cells in healthy people across ages. Combining a sample-barcoded 5' primer with a J-beta primer mix, a second PCR ran for about 7 to 12 cycles. TCRdb redid the calling of the 5' RACE reads with MiXCR, one entry per CDR3 protein. The sample shows 600,000 or so distinct CDR3 sequences, around 31% of them seen only once. Sequencing was performed on blood. The receptors were sampled from a woman older than 75 in good health.

The sample holds many counts of this clonotype. CDR3 protein: CASSDIGQRAAAGEQFF. The CDR3, as DNA: TGTGCCAGCAGTGATATAGGGCAGAGGGCGGCCGCCGGTGAGCAGTTCTTC. V and J are TRBV6-1 and TRBJ2-1; weak D call: TRBD2 (5 bases). The CDR3 length is 17 residues. Per germline, CDR1 MNHNS and CDR2 SASEGT. Trimming left V 3 bases short and J 9 bases short, with 24 bases between.

At least ten counts were recorded for this clonotype. The rearrangement joins TRBV30 to TRBJ2-1, with D uncertain. The germline CDR1 and CDR2 sequences are GTSNPN and SVGIG (reference sequence). The CDR3 is made up of 17 amino acids. The ends were cut back, 4 bases at V and 9 bases at J, with 28 bases in the middle. The CDR3 loop reads CAWIDIGLVGTIGEQFF. The DNA of the CDR3 is TGTGCCTGGATCGACATTGGGCTAGTTGGTACGATCGGTGAGCAGTTCTTC.

This clonotype was counted ten times or more. Since a much larger clone is just one base distant, this may be a read error. J is TRBJ2-7 and V is TRBV5-6, with D possibly being TRBD2 (5 bases). This CDR3 is 14 amino acids long. Between the trimmed V and J ends, which lost 2 bases and 7 bases, there was a span of 16 bases. Germline values: CDR1 SGHDT, CDR2 YYEEEE. The CDR3 here is CASSFDYYGDEQYF. The DNA for the CDR3 is TGTGCCAGCAGCTTCGACTACTACGGCGATGAGCAGTACTTC. The complete variable domain, with remaining parts taken from reference TRBV5-6 and TRBJ2-7, reads DAGVTQSPTHLIKTRGQQVTLRCSPKSGHDTVSWYQQALGQGPQFIFQYYEEEERQRGNFPDRFSGHQFPNYSSELNVNALLLGDSALYLCASSFDYYGDEQYFGPGTRLTVT.

Ten or more counts support this clonotype. CDR3: CASSRGDVTDTQYF. The DNA of the CDR3 is TGTGCCAGCAGCCGAGGGGACGTCACAGATACGCAGTATTTT. The chain is built from TRBV7-3 and TRBJ2-3, with D possibly being TRBD1 or TRBD2 (5 bases each). Trimming pared 5 bases from V and 2 bases from J, leaving 11 bases between. Germline-derived CDR1 and CDR2 are SGHTA and FQGTGA. CDR3 length: 14 residues.

This clonotype appeared many times. V gene TRBV11-2 combines with J gene TRBJ2-5, with D perhaps given as TRBD1 or TRBD2 (6 bases each). Germline V lookup: CDR1 SGHAT, CDR2 FQNNGV. This CDR3 comprises 12 residues. The V and J ends lost 4 bases and 7 bases respectively, with 10 bases between them. CDR3 in amino acids: CASSWTAGTQYF. DNA for the CDR3: TGTGCCAGCAGCTGGACAGCGGGGACCCAGTACTTC.

The chain uses TRBV28 and TRBJ1-1, with a weak D call TRBD1 (6 bases). The CDR3 loop spans 15 amino acids. V lost 5 bases, J lost 5 bases, and 18 bases lay in between. Germline V gene sequence: CDR1 MDHEN, CDR2 SYDVKM. CDR3 sequence reads: CASSPTLRGRTEAFF. As DNA, the CDR3 is TGTGCCAGCAGTCCGACCCTCAGGGGACGGACTGAAGCTTTCTTT. Full variable domain (missing parts from reference TRBV28 and TRBJ1-1): DVKVTQSSRYLVKRTGEKVFLECVQDMDHENMFWYRQDPGLGLRLIYFSYDVKMKEKGDIPEGYSVSREKKERFSLILESASTNQTSMYLCASSPTLRGRTEAFFGQGTRLTVV.

There are many counts of this clonotype. CDR3 region: CASSLSSQQSPLHF. CDR3 nucleotides: TGTGCCAGCAGCTTATCATCTCAACAGTCACCCCTCCACTTT. The gene calls are TRBV7-9 and TRBJ1-6; D not certain. This CDR3 region has 14 residues. CDR1 and CDR2 from the germline V gene are SEHNR and FQNEAQ (reference sequence). Trimming stripped 2 bases from V and 10 bases from J, with 12 bases between.

This clonotype was counted between two and nine times. The chain employs TRBV9 and TRBJ2-3; D is uncertain. V was trimmed by 7 bases and J by 5 bases, leaving 8 bases between them. This CDR3 comprises 11 residues. Germline CDR1 and CDR2: SGDLS and YYNGEE. The chain's CDR3 is CASGLKDTQYF. DNA of the CDR3: TGTGCCAGCGGCCTAAAAGATACGCAGTATTTT.

The chain uses TRBV7-9 and TRBJ2-7, with a tentative D call TRBD1 (5 bases). V shed 5 bases and J shed 5 bases, with 13 bases lying between them. The CDR3 length is 13 residues. Germline loops: CDR1 SEHNR, CDR2 FQNEAQ (reference sequence). DNA for the CDR3: TGTGCCAGCAGCCCCCCCCCAGGGAACGAGCAGTACTTC. Protein: CASSPPPGNEQYF.

In this sample, this clonotype turned up a few times. V usage is TRBV6-2 or TRBV6-3 and J usage is TRBJ1-1; weak D call: TRBD1 (5 bases). Germline lookup yields CDR1 MNHEY and CDR2 SVGEGT. V dropped 6 bases and J dropped 6 bases, with 14 bases sitting between them. This CDR3 contains 13 residues. The CDR3: CASRAFGGAEAFF. The DNA of the CDR3 is TGTGCCAGCAGGGCCTTCGGGGGGGCTGAAGCTTTCTTT.

This clonotype was seen ten or more times. The chain carries TRBV28 and TRBJ1-4, with a tentative D call TRBD1 (6 bases). CDR1 is MDHEN and CDR2 is SYDVKM in the germline V gene. Trimming took off 5 bases at V and 4 bases at J, with 14 bases between the two ends. The CDR3 consists of 15 residues. Here the CDR3 reads CASSASRGRNEKLFF. The CDR3 nucleotides are TGTGCCAGCAGTGCCTCACGGGGGCGTAATGAAAAACTGTTTTTT.

The gene calls are TRBV4-3 and TRBJ1-6; 7 bases line up with TRBD1. Trimming cost V 3 bases and J 8 bases; bases outside gene matches: 7. CDR3 length: 15 amino acids. From germline, CDR1 is LGHNA and CDR2 YSLEER. The CDR3 DNA reads as TGCGCCAGCAGCCAGGGGACAGCCGCCGATTCACCCCTCCACTTT. This codes for CASSQGTAADSPLHF.

This clonotype has more than one count but fewer than ten. A read error may be the cause here, since a much bigger clone is one base away. The rearrangement uses TRBV6-2 or TRBV6-3 and TRBJ2-1, with 7 bases fitting TRBD1. Germline V gene lookup returns CDR1 MNHEY and CDR2 SVGEGT. The CDR3 consists of 14 residues. V was clipped by 6 bases and J by 5 bases; unmatched bases: 7. The CDR3 DNA reads as TGTGCCAGCAGGCCGACAGGGCGAAACAATGAGCAGTTCTTC. Residues: CASRPTGRNNEQFF.

This clonotype appeared once. A much bigger clone sits one base away, suggesting this may be a read error. The CDR3 sequence is CASSEDFGRDEQCF. The CDR3 nucleotides are TGTGCCAGCAGTGAAGACTTCGGGAGGGATGAGCAGTGCTTC. The V call is TRBV6-1, the J call TRBJ2-1; TRBD2 matches at 8 bases. Germline V CDR1 and CDR2: MNHNS, SASEGT. The CDR3 runs to 14 residues.

The CDR3 loop reads CAWSGLRGLENTEAFF. The CDR3 DNA reads as TGTGCCTGGAGTGGTTTAAGGGGACTGGAGAACACTGAAGCTTTCTTT. The V gene is TRBV30, the J gene TRBJ1-1; perhaps TRBD1 as D (5 bases). Germline CDR1 is GTSNPN and CDR2 is SVGIG (reference sequence). V lost 1 base and J 1 base, leaving 16 bases between the germline ends. The CDR3 is 16 residues long.

The V call is TRBV20-1, the J call TRBJ1-2, with 12 bases identical to TRBD1. CDR1 DFQATT and CDR2 SNEGSKA come from the germline V gene (reference sequence). The J segment lost 5 bases and the V segment lost 6 bases, leaving 10 bases of the junction unmatched. This CDR3 contains 15 residues. CDR3: CSARGAGQGAYGYTF. As DNA, the CDR3 is TGCAGTGCACGCGGGGCGGGACAGGGGGCATATGGCTACACCTTC.

Concerning this clonotype itself: This sequence may be a read error, since a much larger clone differs from it by one base. The CDR3 sequence is CSARDPASEGTDTQYF. CDR3 bases: TGCAGTGCTAGAGATCCCGCTAGCGAGGGCACAGATACGCAGTATTTT. The chain links TRBV20-1 to TRBJ2-3; TRBD2 might be the D (6 bases). Trimming took off 0 bases at V and 1 base at J, with 14 bases between the two ends. This CDR3 region has 16 residues. Germline CDR1 DFQATT, CDR2 SNEGSKA (reference sequence).